The 13 T cell receptor beta chains in this list originate from one sample, sequenced in a study of cytomegalovirus exposure and HLA in healthy donors. PCR involved 60 Vbeta and 13 Jbeta primers. Clones were read by immunoSEQ multiplex PCR, and TCRdb kept only the in-frame ones, dropping some. Of about 130,000 clones detected, about three quarters appear once; the ten largest clones hold about 13%. The sample comprised PBMCs. These receptors came from a woman between 55 and 75 years old in good health and CMV-seropositive.

The chain joins TRBV5-1 to TRBJ1-1; weak D call: TRBD1 (6 bases). CDR3 length: 14 amino acids. Germline V CDR1 and CDR2: SGHRS, YFSETQ. Trimming pared 4 bases from V and 0 bases from J, leaving 10 bases between. The CDR3 reads CASSDGQMNTEAFF. The CDR3 nucleotides read TGCGCCAGCAGCGACGGACAGATGAACACTGAAGCTTTCTTT.

The chain recombines TRBV19 with TRBJ1-5; TRBD1 matches 7 bases. CDR1 is LNHDA, CDR2 SQIVND, per germline (reference sequence). The CDR3 has 17 residues. With 1 base clipped from V and 0 bases from J, the junction kept 6 bases outside the gene matches. This CDR3 reads CASSIAGTDLSNQPQHF. The CDR3 nucleotides read TGTGCCAGTAGTATAGCGGGGACAGATCTTAGCAATCAGCCCCAGCATTTT.

V gene TRBV29-1 combines with J gene TRBJ2-1, with a weak D call TRBD1 (6 bases). In germline, CDR1 is SQVTM, CDR2 ANQGSEA. The V end was cut by 7 bases, the J end by 2 bases, with 12 bases between. The CDR3 runs to 13 residues. CDR3 nucleotides: TGCAGCGCTTCGACAGGCACCTACAATGAGCAGTTCTTC. This translates into CSASTGTYNEQFF.

This chain links TRBV7-3 with TRBJ2-1; 7 bases match TRBD2. This CDR3 has 15 amino acids. J lost 4 bases, V lost 0 bases, and 3 bases had no gene match. CDR1 and CDR2 (germline): SGHTA, FQGTGA. The CDR3 bases are TGTGCCAGCAGCTTAACAGCACTAGCGTACAATGAGCAGTTCTTC. Its translation: CASSLTALAYNEQFF.

The V and J genes are TRBV7-2 and TRBJ1-5; the D is unclear. Germline V gives CDR1 SGHTA, CDR2 FQGNSA. The V and J ends lost 6 bases and 2 bases respectively, with 14 bases between them. The CDR3 runs to 15 residues. The CDR3 sequence: CASRTTTWGNQPQHF. Written as DNA, the CDR3 is TGTGCCAGCAGAACGACAACGTGGGGCAATCAGCCCCAGCATTTT.

The rearrangement links TRBV5-1 to TRBJ2-3, with D perhaps matching TRBD2 (7 bases). This CDR3 spans 19 amino acids. From germline, CDR1 is SGHRS and CDR2 YFSETQ. Trimming cost V 3 bases and J 0 bases, with 23 bases left between them. CDR3 bases: TGCGCCAGCAGCTCGCCGAAGGGCGGGGGCCACTCTAGCACAGATACGCAGTATTTT. Protein sequence: CASSSPKGGGHSSTDTQYF.

This sequence joins TRBV27 and TRBJ2-2; 8 bases fit TRBD2. Looked up from germline, CDR1 is MNHEY and CDR2 is SMNVEV (reference sequence). The CDR3 totals 15 residues. Trimming at V came to 3 bases and at J to 7 bases, leaving 7 bases not matched to a gene. The CDR3 nucleotides read TGTGCCAGCAGTTTGGGGGTAGCGGGGAACGGGGAGCTGTTTTTT. This sequence encodes CASSLGVAGNGELFF.

Only a few counts were recorded for this clone. The chain joins TRBV4-3 to TRBJ2-1; 9 positions match TRBD2. Trimming at V came to 0 bases and at J to 4 bases, leaving 10 bases not matched to a gene. Germline loops: CDR1 LGHNA, CDR2 YSLEER. This CDR3 comprises 18 residues. CDR3 loop: CASSQDRSLAGFYNEQFF. CDR3 DNA: TGCGCCAGCAGCCAAGATCGATCGCTAGCGGGGTTTTACAATGAGCAGTTCTTC.

The chain carries TRBV7-9 and TRBJ2-5; TRBD1 aligns across 10 bases. The DNA end is a closer match to TRBJ2-7, so the J assignment may be wrong. Germline V lookup: CDR1 SEHNR, CDR2 FQNEAQ (reference sequence). The CDR3 runs to 15 residues. The CDR3 sequence is CASSFPGQGTYEQYF. CDR3 in DNA: TGTGCCAGCAGCTTTCCGGGACAGGGGACCTACGAGCAGTACTTC.

The J gene is TRBJ2-7, the V gene TRBV5-8, with 9 nucleotides matching TRBD1. Germline loops: CDR1 SGHTS, CDR2 YDEGEE. This CDR3 comprises 14 residues. V lost 3 bases, J lost 4 bases, and 5 bases stayed unmatched. CDR3 bases: TGTGCCAGCAGCTCGTCGACAGGGGGATACGAGCAGTACTTC. Translation gives CASSSSTGGYEQYF.

J is TRBJ2-3 and V is TRBV27; D ambiguous. CDR3 length: 16 amino acids. V lost 1 base and J lost 1, with 12 bases in between. CDR1 and CDR2 (germline): MNHEY, SMNVEV (reference sequence). The CDR3 nucleotides are TGTGCCAGCAGTTTATTCCCGCCAGGCGGCACAGATACGCAGTATTTT. Its protein product is CASSLFPPGGTDTQYF.

The DNA of the CDR3 is TGCAGCGTTGAATTGGCAGGGAGGACTAACTATGGCTACACCTTC. Its translation is CSVELAGRTNYGYTF. The chain uses TRBV29-1 and TRBJ1-2; tentative D call: TRBD1 (5 bases). Trimming removed 2 bases from V and 0 bases from J, with 13 bases in between. Germline V lookup: CDR1 SQVTM, CDR2 ANQGSEA. The CDR3 sequence is 15 residues long.

In its sample, this clone was seen once. The rearrangement joins TRBV28 to TRBJ2-3; 8 bases line up with TRBD2. The CDR3 sequence is 16 residues long. The V and J ends lost 5 bases and 5 bases, in that order; junction bases with no gene match: 12. Germline V CDR1 and CDR2: MDHEN, SYDVKM. CDR3 in amino acids: CASSTSKAGEGDTQYF. The CDR3 DNA is TGTGCCAGCAGTACCTCTAAAGCGGGGGAGGGAGATACGCAGTATTTT.